The 24 T cell receptor beta chains presented below share a single source sample, sequenced in a study of T cells in Graves' hyperthyroidism and ophthalmopathy. Amplified regions were TCR beta CDR3 sequences from RNA transcripts. Researchers ran a first-round RT-PCR on the TCR CDR3 using the HTBI primer set. TCRdb processed the multiplex PCR reads anew with MiXCR; each CDR3 protein has one entry. The top ten clones hold more than 11% of a sample with some 560,000 distinct CDR3 sequences, approximately 15% of them seen once. Sample: blood. The source of these receptors is a woman aged 40 to 49 with Graves' hyperthyroidism.

A few counts support this clonotype. This chain uses TRBV10-2 with TRBJ1-2; D gene uncertain. Trimming removed 3 bases from V and 4 bases from J, with 9 bases in between. CDR1 is WSHSY and CDR2 is SAAADI in the germline V gene. There are 13 residues in the CDR3. CDR3 sequence (DNA): TGCGCCAGCAGTGAAGCAGTCAGCTATGGCTACACCTTC. Residues: CASSEAVSYGYTF.

This clonotype was detected only a few times. This sequence joins TRBV10-3 and TRBJ2-2, with TRBD1 identical over 7 bases. The CDR3 is 14 amino acids. The V gene's germline CDR1 is ENHRY and CDR2 SYGVKD. After removal of 4 bases from V and 6 bases from J, the junction contained 5 bases not matched to a gene. For the CDR3, the DNA is TGTGCCATCAGTGTAGGGACAGATGCCGGGGAGCTGTTTTTT. It is translated as CAISVGTDAGELFF.

The rearrangement joins TRBV5-6 to TRBJ2-3; 9 nucleotides align to TRBD2. After removal of 3 bases from V and 4 bases from J, the junction contained 12 bases not matched to a gene. CDR1 is SGHDT and CDR2 is YYEEEE in the germline V gene. The CDR3 runs to 17 residues. The CDR3 here is CASSSPTSGRGPDTQYF. CDR3 in DNA: TGTGCCAGCAGCTCTCCGACTAGCGGAAGAGGTCCAGATACGCAGTATTTT.

This chain uses TRBV9 with TRBJ2-2; TRBD1 matches at 7 bases. The CDR3 runs 17 residues. After removal of 0 bases from V and 3 bases from J, the junction contained 8 bases not matched to a gene. Looked up from germline, CDR1 is SGDLS and CDR2 is YYNGEE. CDR3 protein: CASSVEAGDRYTGELFF. CDR3 coding DNA: TGTGCCAGCAGCGTAGAAGCCGGGGACAGATACACCGGGGAGCTGTTTTTT.

This clonotype has at least ten counts. J is TRBJ2-7 and V is TRBV20-1; D is possibly TRBD1 or TRBD2 (5 bases each). The germline gives CDR1 DFQATT, CDR2 SNEGSKA (reference sequence). Trimming left V 5 bases short and J 3 bases short, with 17 bases between. This CDR3 has 14 residues. The CDR3 loop reads CSAQLRDVGYEQYF. CDR3 sequence (DNA): TGCAGTGCTCAGCTCCGGGACGTTGGCTACGAGCAGTACTTC.

There are a few counts of this clonotype. The J gene is TRBJ2-7, the V gene TRBV3-1; D gene uncertain. CDR1 and CDR2 from the germline V gene are LGHDT and YNNKEL (reference sequence). V was trimmed by 0 bases and J by 8 bases, leaving 5 bases between them. The CDR3 covers 11 residues. CDR3 residues: CASSQDYKQYF. The CDR3 DNA follows: TGTGCCAGCAGCCAAGATTACAAGCAGTACTTC.

This clonotype was recorded many times. J is TRBJ2-1 and V is TRBV28, with 12 nucleotides matching TRBD2. Trimming cost V 3 bases and J 2 bases; bases outside gene matches: 8. The CDR3 is 18 residues long. Germline V CDR1 and CDR2: MDHEN, SYDVKM. CDR3 DNA: TGTGCCAGCAGTTTTCGGACTAGCGGGGCAGGGACCTACAATGAGCAGTTCTTC. This codes for CASSFRTSGAGTYNEQFF.

The chain links TRBV5-1 to TRBJ1-1; D uncertain. V was shortened by 4 bases and J by 1 base, with 11 bases between the two germline ends. The length of the CDR3 is 14 residues. Germline values: CDR1 SGHRS, CDR2 YFSETQ. DNA of the CDR3: TGCGCCAGCAGCCCTGACAACCCGAACACTGAAGCTTTCTTT. This codes for CASSPDNPNTEAFF.

The V call is TRBV29-1, the J call TRBJ1-2; D is uncertain. Trimming shortened V by 0 bases and J by 2 bases, and 16 bases separated the two germline ends. CDR1 is SQVTM and CDR2 is ANQGSEA in the germline V gene. The CDR3 covers 16 residues. The chain's CDR3 is CSVEDRPSGGNYGYTF. The CDR3 region has the DNA TGCAGCGTTGAAGATCGTCCCTCGGGCGGAAACTATGGCTACACCTTC.

The chain is built from TRBV6-1 and TRBJ1-1; 7 bases align to TRBD1. The V gene end was trimmed by 6 bases and the J gene end by 4 bases; junction bases not matched to a gene: 11. CDR1 is MNHNS and CDR2 is SASEGT in the germline V gene. The CDR3 runs 15 residues. The CDR3 DNA is TGTGCCAGCAGCTTCGAGACAGGGAGGATCACTGAAGCTTTCTTT. It is translated as CASSFETGRITEAFF.

This clonotype has at least ten counts. The chain has TRBV2 and TRBJ2-3; 7 bases fit TRBD2. CDR1 is SNHLY and CDR2 is FYNNEI in the germline V gene. The CDR3 runs to 10 residues. V lost 6 bases and J lost 14; bases outside the gene matches: 5. The DNA of the CDR3 is TGTGCCAGCAGCGGGACTATCTGGTATTTT. Encoded protein: CASSGTIWYF. Full variable domain (remainder filled in from reference TRBV2 and TRBJ2-3): EPEVTQTPSHQVTQMGQEVILRCVPISNHLYFYWYRQILGQKVEFLVSFYNNEISEKSEIFDDQFSVERPDGSNFTLKIRSTKLEDSAMYFCASSGTIWYFGPGTRLTVL.

This clonotype was observed at least ten times. CDR3 region: CASSAPGQGGSYEQYF. Written as DNA, the CDR3 is TGTGCCAGCAGTGCCCCGGGACAGGGTGGCTCCTACGAGCAGTACTTC. The chain couples TRBV12-3 or TRBV12-4 to TRBJ2-7; 9 bases align to TRBD1. This CDR3 has 16 amino acids. Germline trimming cut 5 bases from V and 0 bases from J; bases unmatched to any gene: 8.

This clonotype was observed a handful of times. The chain combines TRBV20-1 with TRBJ2-5; D gene ambiguous. Germline CDR1 and CDR2: DFQATT and SNEGSKA (reference sequence). V was cut by 3 bases and J by 4 bases, with 6 bases left in between. The CDR3 is 11 amino acids. The CDR3 sequence: CSASNPETQYF. CDR3 nucleotides: TGCAGTGCTAGCAACCCAGAGACCCAGTACTTC.

This clonotype was seen at least ten times. The gene calls are TRBV29-1 and TRBJ2-1; D unresolved. V was cut by 4 bases and J by 0 bases, with 13 bases left in between. The CDR3 totals 15 residues. CDR1 and CDR2 (germline): SQVTM, ANQGSEA. The CDR3 is CSVVPEPSSYNEQFF. The CDR3 DNA sequence: TGCAGCGTTGTTCCCGAACCGAGCTCCTACAATGAGCAGTTCTTC.

V and J are TRBV30 and TRBJ2-7, with 7 bases fitting TRBD1. Germline V gives CDR1 GTSNPN, CDR2 SVGIG (reference sequence). The CDR3 is 14 residues long. The junction had 5 bases not matched to a gene; V was cut back by 3 bases and J by 0 bases. CDR3 bases: TGTGCCTGGAGGAAGGGGGCAGTCTCCTACGAGCAGTACTTC. The encoded protein is CAWRKGAVSYEQYF.

This clonotype was detected ten times or more. The V gene is TRBV7-3, the J gene TRBJ2-1; TRBD2 agrees at 7 bases. V dropped 2 bases and J dropped 10; count of bases not matched to a gene: 5. The germline V gene encodes CDR1 SGHTA and CDR2 FQGTGA. The CDR3 extends over 13 amino acids. The CDR3 DNA sequence: TGTGCCAGCAGCTTAGGCGGGAGTGAAGAGCAGTTCTTC. This encodes CASSLGGSEEQFF.

This clonotype was detected ten times or more. V and J are TRBV11-2 and TRBJ1-5; TRBD1 matches at 7 bases. From germline, CDR1 is SGHAT and CDR2 FQNNGV. J was trimmed by 6 bases and V by 0 bases; bases with no gene match: 5. The CDR3 runs to 15 residues. Here the CDR3 reads CASSLEGDSAQPQHF. The DNA of the CDR3 is TGTGCCAGCAGCTTAGAAGGGGACAGTGCTCAGCCCCAGCATTTT.

This sequence joins TRBV5-4 and TRBJ1-2; 7 bases line up with TRBD1. This CDR3 contains 17 residues. V trimming: 3 bases; J trimming: 1 base; junction bases outside the gene matches: 12. Per germline, CDR1 SGHNT and CDR2 YYREEE (reference sequence). The CDR3 region is CASSSPARDRNNYGYTF. CDR3 nucleotides: TGTGCCAGCAGCTCCCCTGCCCGGGACAGAAATAACTATGGCTACACCTTC.

This clonotype showed up many times. The chain recombines TRBV5-1 with TRBJ2-7; TRBD2 is a possible D gene (6 bases). The V gene's germline CDR1 is SGHRS and CDR2 YFSETQ. This CDR3 region has 15 residues. V shed 0 bases and J shed 6 bases, with 16 bases lying between them. The CDR3 loop reads CASSLVGTLDGEQYF. The CDR3 DNA reads as TGCGCCAGCAGCTTGGTGGGGACTCTGGACGGCGAGCAGTACTTC. Looking up the rest from reference TRBV5-1 and TRBJ2-7 gives the full variable domain: KAGVTQTPRYLIKTRGQQVTLSCSPISGHRSVSWYQQTPGQGLQFLFEYFSETQRNKGNFPGRFSGRQFSNSRSEMNVSTLELGDSALYLCASSLVGTLDGEQYFGPGTRLTVT.

This chain links TRBV20-1 with TRBJ2-3; D may be TRBD1 or TRBD2 (5 bases each). The CDR3 extends over 15 amino acids. Germline V gives CDR1 DFQATT, CDR2 SNEGSKA (reference sequence). The V gene lost 1 base and the J gene lost 4 bases, with 15 bases spanning the gap. The CDR3 loop is CSARVGTSRADTQYF. Written as DNA, the CDR3 is TGCAGTGCTAGAGTTGGGACCTCAAGGGCAGATACGCAGTATTTT.

This rearrangement joins TRBV6-1 to TRBJ2-5; 9 positions agree with TRBD1. The CDR3 is 13 residues long. Per the germline V gene, CDR1 is MNHNS and CDR2 is SASEGT. V lost 6 bases to trimming and J lost 4 bases; unmatched junction nucleotides: 3. The CDR3, as DNA: TGTGCCAGCAGCCAGGACAGGGGAGAGACCCAGTACTTC. Protein product: CASSQDRGETQYF.

The table lists this clonotype with many counts. V is TRBV9 and J is TRBJ2-7; tentative D call: TRBD1 (6 bases). The germline V gene encodes CDR1 SGDLS and CDR2 YYNGEE. The CDR3 is 15 residues long. The V gene lost 4 bases and the J gene lost 5 bases, with 19 bases spanning the gap. This CDR3 reads CASSPGQGTRDEQYF. The CDR3 DNA follows: TGTGCCAGCAGCCCTGGCCAGGGGACACGCGACGAGCAGTACTTC.

This clonotype occurred many times. V usage is TRBV2 and J usage is TRBJ2-1; D gene ambiguous. The CDR3 covers 15 residues. Germline V gene data show CDR1 as SNHLY and CDR2 as FYNNEI. Trimming removed 2 bases at V and 6 bases at J, with 14 bases between. DNA of the CDR3: TGTGCCAGCAGTGAAATGTCAGGTCGGACCAATGAGCAGTTCTTC. Protein: CASSEMSGRTNEQFF.

There are many counts of this clonotype. This chain joins TRBV2 and TRBJ2-1; 10 bases map to TRBD2. The J segment lost 15 bases and the V segment lost 6 bases, leaving 8 bases of the junction unmatched. The CDR3 length is 12 residues. Germline V gene data show CDR1 as SNHLY and CDR2 as FYNNEI. The CDR3 loop reads CASSATSGWRFF. Here the CDR3 DNA reads TGTGCCAGCAGCGCGACTAGCGGGTGGCGGTTCTTC. Complete variable domain (other parts from reference TRBV2 and TRBJ2-1): EPEVTQTPSHQVTQMGQEVILRCVPISNHLYFYWYRQILGQKVEFLVSFYNNEISEKSEIFDDQFSVERPDGSNFTLKIRSTKLEDSAMYFCASSATSGWRFFGPGTRLTVL.